The 8 T cell receptor beta chains reported below all come from one sample, sequenced in a study of blood T cells in healthy people across ages. With a J-beta primer mix and a sample-barcoded 5' primer, a second PCR ran about 6 to 11 cycles. TCRdb processed the 5' RACE reads anew with MiXCR; each CDR3 protein has one entry. The sample records about 1.5 million distinct CDR3 sequences, roughly 43% being singletons. Sequencing was performed on blood. These receptors all come from a woman under 30 in good health.

This chain links TRBV29-1 with TRBJ1-2; D gene uncertain. Germline loops: CDR1 SQVTM, CDR2 ANQGSEA. Trimming left V 8 bases short and J 6 bases short, with 19 bases between. The CDR3 loop spans 13 amino acids. CDR3 DNA sequence: TGCAGCCTTCCGCCTACAGAATCCCATGGCTACACCTTC. The encoded protein is CSLPPTESHGYTF.

This clonotype was observed a few times. The chain has TRBV20-1 and TRBJ1-1; TRBD1 is a possible D gene (5 bases). With 1 base removed from V and 1 base from J, the gap between germline ends came to 13 bases. Per germline, CDR1 DFQATT and CDR2 SNEGSKA (reference sequence). This CDR3 contains 15 residues. The CDR3 here is CSARGGTAQNTEAFF. Here the CDR3 DNA reads TGCAGTGCTAGAGGGGGCACAGCCCAGAACACTGAAGCTTTCTTT.

The chain links TRBV7-2 to TRBJ2-7, with unresolved D. The CDR3 extends over 13 amino acids. Per the germline V gene, CDR1 is SGHTA and CDR2 is FQGNSA. Trimming took off 2 bases at V and 7 bases at J, with 12 bases between the two ends. CDR3 sequence reads: CASSLFQSGEQYF. DNA of the CDR3: TGTGCCAGCAGCTTATTTCAATCCGGTGAGCAGTACTTC.

The chain uses TRBV2 and TRBJ2-3, with 8 bases matching TRBD2. CDR1 and CDR2 from the germline V gene are SNHLY and FYNNEI. The CDR3 sequence is 14 residues long. V lost 11 bases, J lost 6 bases, and 13 bases stayed unmatched. Here the CDR3 DNA reads TGTGCCGGGAGGCCCGGGACTAGTTTCGATACGCAGTATTTT. The encoded protein is CAGRPGTSFDTQYF.

This clonotype was seen a handful of times. The genes are TRBV7-2 and TRBJ1-1; D ambiguous. The CDR3 runs to 14 residues. V was trimmed by 2 bases and J by 1 base, leaving 8 bases between them. Germline V gene sequence: CDR1 SGHTA, CDR2 FQGNSA. This CDR3 is CASSLKKANTEAFF. The CDR3 DNA follows: TGTGCCAGCAGCTTAAAAAAGGCGAACACTGAAGCTTTCTTT. Looking up the rest from reference TRBV7-2 and TRBJ1-1 gives the full variable domain: GAGVSQSPSNKVTEKGKDVELRCDPISGHTALYWYRQSLGQGLEFLIYFQGNSAPDKSGLPSDRFSAERTGGSVSTLTIQRTQQEDSAVYLCASSLKKANTEAFFGQGTRLTVV.

Notes on this clonotype: One end of the junction fails to match germline, which may point to a read error. This chain connects TRBV6-2 or TRBV6-3 to TRBJ2-7; D is perhaps TRBD2 (6 bases). Germline V gene data show CDR1 as MNHEY and CDR2 as SVGEGT. The CDR3 length is 14 residues. The CDR3 protein is CAGRGGVPVNEQYF. CDR3 bases: TGTGCCGGCAGAGGCGGGGTACCGGTCAATGAGCAGTACTTC.

For this clonotype: This sequence may be a read error, since a much larger clone differs from it by one base. The CDR3 sequence is CSAAQGFSYNEQYF. In DNA, the CDR3 is TGCAGCGCAGCACAGGGATTCTCCTACAATGAGCAGTACTTC. The gene calls are TRBV29-1 and TRBJ2-1; possibly TRBD1 for D (6 bases). The assigned J gene may be wrong: the sequence end matches TRBJ2-7 better. The CDR3 extends over 14 amino acids. CDR1 is SQVTM, CDR2 ANQGSEA, per germline.

The chain has TRBV2 and TRBJ1-1; D ambiguous. The V and J ends lost 6 bases and 8 bases respectively, with 13 bases between them. Germline V gene sequence: CDR1 SNHLY, CDR2 FYNNEI. The CDR3 runs to 12 residues. The CDR3 DNA follows: TGTGCCAGCAGCAGTGTGGGCTGGGAAGCTTTCTTT. Its translation is CASSSVGWEAFF. The variable domain in full, with the rest retrieved from reference TRBV2 and TRBJ1-1, is EPEVTQTPSHQVTQMGQEVILRCVPISNHLYFYWYRQILGQKVEFLVSFYNNEISEKSEIFDDQFSVERPDGSNFTLKIRSTKLEDSAMYFCASSSVGWEAFFGQGTRLTVV.